This T cell receptor (beta chain) comes out of a study of PD-1 blockade in mismatch repair-deficient tumors. Study summary: Patients had approximately 12 mismatch repair-deficient cancer types, all previously treated and progressing. Findings and caveats of the study: Rapid post-treatment expansion, then contraction, generally preceding radiologic response, marked tumor-resident clones.

All patients were mismatch repair deficient, assessed by either PCR or immunohistochemistry. Profiled with immunoSEQ multiplex PCR; TCRdb holds only in-frame clones, not every one. The table lists fewer than 10,000 clones, 85% of them singletons. Worth noting for this clone: Antigen unknown.

The sample here was PBMCs, taken less than 47 weeks after starting pembrolizumab. This TCR came from an adult with mismatch repair-deficient cancer.

CDR3 bases: TGTGCCAGCAACGACGGGATGAACACTGAAGCTTTCTTT. This encodes CASNDGMNTEAFF. V gene TRBV2 combines with J gene TRBJ1-1; D gene ambiguous. V dropped 7 bases and J dropped 0 bases, with 9 bases sitting between them. The length of the CDR3 is 13 residues. Germline assignment: CDR1 SNHLY and CDR2 FYNNEI.